These 4 T cell receptor beta chains originate from one sample sequenced in a study of blood T cells in healthy people across ages. It was with a sample-barcoded 5' primer and a J-beta primer mix that a second PCR of roughly 7 to 12 cycles was run. TCRdb re-called the 5' RACE reads through MiXCR, storing one row per CDR3 protein. The sample contains about 900,000 distinct CDR3 sequences, 60% to 80% of which appear only once. The material sequenced was blood. The receptors stem from a man aged 30-40 years in good health.

The chain joins TRBV20-1 to TRBJ2-3; no clear D. This CDR3 contains 14 residues. Germline V CDR1 and CDR2: DFQATT, SNEGSKA (reference sequence). The V and J ends lost 3 bases and 2 bases respectively, with 12 bases between them. Here the CDR3 reads CSASIEAYTDTQYF. CDR3 DNA sequence: TGCAGTGCTAGTATTGAGGCTTACACAGATACGCAGTATTTT.

The chain joins TRBV6-5 to TRBJ2-5, with D perhaps matching TRBD2 (6 bases). Looked up from germline, CDR1 is MNHEY and CDR2 is SVGAGI. The length of the CDR3 is 16 residues. V was shortened by 2 bases and J by 2 bases, with 15 bases between the two germline ends. The DNA of the CDR3 is TGTGCCAGCAGTTACGGAGTAGCGGTTGTACAAGAGACCCAGTACTTC. This encodes CASSYGVAVVQETQYF.

The chain links TRBV12-3 or TRBV12-4 to TRBJ2-2, with 7 bases fitting TRBD1. Losses at the gene ends were 5 bases for V and 8 bases for J; bases not matched to a gene: 8. CDR3 size: 14 residues. CDR3: CASSTSTGSGELFF. CDR3 coding DNA: TGTGCCAGCAGTACCTCGACAGGGTCTGGGGAGCTGTTTTTT.

This sequence joins TRBV7-2 and TRBJ2-1, with 9 bases identical to TRBD2. J was trimmed by 4 bases and V by 2 bases; bases with no gene match: 6. This CDR3 comprises 16 residues. Germline-derived CDR1 and CDR2 are SGHTA and FQGNSA. CDR3 residues: CASSLQAGGSYNEQFF. The CDR3 DNA is TGTGCCAGCAGCTTACAAGCGGGGGGTAGTTACAATGAGCAGTTCTTC.